This T cell receptor beta chain appears in the sequencing data of a study of T cells in narcolepsy. Study summary: Healthy controls were enrolled alongside patients with narcolepsy type 1 or type 2.

The CDR3 contains 14 residues. Trimming stripped 6 bases from V and 5 bases from J, with 16 bases between. CDR1 LNHDA and CDR2 SQIVND come from the germline V gene (reference sequence). Findings and limits, study-wide: Autoreactive HCRT-specific and TRIB2-specific clonotypes were marked in same-patient CSF-versus-blood CD4+ comparisons.

Here immunoSEQ multiplex PCR was the method, and the copy in TCRdb shows in-frame clones only, minus some. The table lists about 24,000 clones, roughly 85% of them singletons. On this clone itself: The antigen remains undetermined.

This clonotype was obtained from a human donor in good health. The sample consisted of memory (CD45RA-) CD4+ T cells from blood. The chain has TRBV19 and TRBJ2-5, with D maybe TRBD1 (5 bases). CDR3 amino acids: CASSQTVLEETQYF. CDR3 in DNA: TGTGCCAGTAGCCAGACAGTCTTAGAGGAGACCCAGTACTTC.